This T cell receptor beta chain is from a study of T cell changes during pregnancy in multiple sclerosis. This table comes from immunoSEQ multiplex PCR, and its TCRdb copy is limited to in-frame clones, with some not included. The table lists around 100,000 clones, approximately 92% of them singletons, with 1.5% to 2.5% in the top ten. Trimming left V 4 bases short and J 0 bases short, with 12 bases between. The germline V gene encodes CDR1 MGHRA and CDR2 YSYEKL. The CDR3 is made up of 16 amino acids. This clone appeared once. The receptor comes from a female donor with multiple sclerosis, enrolled in a pregnancy study. Sample: peripheral blood, taken after pregnancy. The rearrangement uses TRBV4-1 and TRBJ1-4; D is perhaps TRBD1 (5 bases). The CDR3 bases are TGCGCCAGCAGCCTAGGGGATATTGCAACTAATGAAAAACTGTTTTTT. Translating gives CASSLGDIATNEKLFF.